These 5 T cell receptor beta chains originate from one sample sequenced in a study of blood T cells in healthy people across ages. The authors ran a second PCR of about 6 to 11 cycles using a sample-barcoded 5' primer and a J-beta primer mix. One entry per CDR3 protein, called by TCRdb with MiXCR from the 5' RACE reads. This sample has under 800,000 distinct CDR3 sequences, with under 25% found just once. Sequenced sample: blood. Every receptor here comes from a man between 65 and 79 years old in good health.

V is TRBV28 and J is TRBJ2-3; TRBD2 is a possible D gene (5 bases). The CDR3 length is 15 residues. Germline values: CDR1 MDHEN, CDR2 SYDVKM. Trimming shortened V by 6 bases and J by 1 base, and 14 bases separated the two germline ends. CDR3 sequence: CASSDAGGRTDTQYF. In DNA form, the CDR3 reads TGTGCCAGCAGCGACGCCGGAGGCCGCACAGATACGCAGTATTTT. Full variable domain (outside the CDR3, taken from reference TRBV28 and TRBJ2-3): DVKVTQSSRYLVKRTGEKVFLECVQDMDHENMFWYRQDPGLGLRLIYFSYDVKMKEKGDIPEGYSVSREKKERFSLILESASTNQTSMYLCASSDAGGRTDTQYFGPGTRLTVL.

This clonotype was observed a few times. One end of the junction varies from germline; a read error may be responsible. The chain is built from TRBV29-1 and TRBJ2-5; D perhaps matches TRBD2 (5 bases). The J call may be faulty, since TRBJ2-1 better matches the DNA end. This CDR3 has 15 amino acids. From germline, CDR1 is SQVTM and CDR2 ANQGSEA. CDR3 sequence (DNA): TGCAGCGCCCCGGTTAGTAGCGTCTCCTACAATGGGCAGTTCTTC. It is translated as CSAPVSSVSYNGQFF.

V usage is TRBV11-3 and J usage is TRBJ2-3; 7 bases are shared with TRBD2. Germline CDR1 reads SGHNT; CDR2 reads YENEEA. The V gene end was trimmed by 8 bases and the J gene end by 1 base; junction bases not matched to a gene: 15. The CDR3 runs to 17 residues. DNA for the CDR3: TGTGCCAGCGCAATGAGAAGCGGTGGGAGGGGCACAGATACGCAGTATTTT. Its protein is CASAMRSGGRGTDTQYF.

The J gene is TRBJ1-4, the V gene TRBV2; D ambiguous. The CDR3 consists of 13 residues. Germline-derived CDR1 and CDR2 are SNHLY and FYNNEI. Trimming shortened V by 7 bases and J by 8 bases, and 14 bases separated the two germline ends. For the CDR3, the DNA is TGTGCCAGCACTGGCCCACGGGGAGAAAAACTGTTTTTT. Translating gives CASTGPRGEKLFF.

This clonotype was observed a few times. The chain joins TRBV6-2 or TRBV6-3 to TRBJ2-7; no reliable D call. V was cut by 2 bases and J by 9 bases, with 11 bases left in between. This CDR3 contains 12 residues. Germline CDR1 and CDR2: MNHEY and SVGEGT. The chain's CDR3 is CASSYGRESQYF. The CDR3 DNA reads TGTGCCAGCAGTTACGGAAGGGAATCGCAGTACTTC.